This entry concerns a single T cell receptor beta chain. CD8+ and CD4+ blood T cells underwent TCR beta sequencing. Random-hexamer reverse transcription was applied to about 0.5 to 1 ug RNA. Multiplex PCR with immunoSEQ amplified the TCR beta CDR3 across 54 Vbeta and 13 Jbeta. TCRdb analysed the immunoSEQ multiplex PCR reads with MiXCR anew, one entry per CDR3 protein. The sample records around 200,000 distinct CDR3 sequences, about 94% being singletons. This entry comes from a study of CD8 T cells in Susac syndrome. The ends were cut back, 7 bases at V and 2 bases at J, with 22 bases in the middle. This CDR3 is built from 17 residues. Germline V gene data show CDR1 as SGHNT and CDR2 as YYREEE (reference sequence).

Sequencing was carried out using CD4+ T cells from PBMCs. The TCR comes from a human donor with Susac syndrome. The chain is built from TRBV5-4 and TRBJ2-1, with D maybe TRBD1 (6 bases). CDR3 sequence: CASDNRPGTLPYNEQFF. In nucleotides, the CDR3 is TGTGCCAGCGATAATAGACCCGGGACACTGCCCTACAATGAGCAGTTCTTC. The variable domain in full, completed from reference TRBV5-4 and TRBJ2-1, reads ETGVTQSPTHLIKTRGQQVTLRCSSQSGHNTVSWYQQALGQGPQFIFQYYREEENGRGNFPPRFSGLQFPNYSSELNVNALELDDSALYLCASDNRPGTLPYNEQFFGPGTRLTVL.